This entry describes one TCR beta chain. Its antigen remains unknown. This specimen comes from a study of vaccination effects on CD4 cells after COVID-19. Antigen-specific CD4+ T cells were first expanded with viral peptide pools by the ViraFEST assay and only then sequenced. Once cultured for under 11 days, the cells underwent separation to obtain CD4+ T cells. Testing of the vaccine recipients showed negative nucleocapsid antibodies and no prior SARS-CoV-2 infection. The researchers cultured some 2 million PBMC per well with about 10 IU/ml IL-2 and around 9.5 ug/ml peptides. The authors replaced half the medium with IL-2 medium on days 3 and 7. Study results and limitations: Early post-infection timepoints were absent, and convalescent patients were few. Clones that were induced by infection or by vaccine showed marked contraction late after vaccination.

Sequencing was performed with immunoSEQ multiplex PCR; in TCRdb, only in-frame clones are kept and a portion is missing. The sample contains tens of thousands of clones, less than 85% of which appear only once. This CDR3 is built from 15 residues. V shed 3 bases and J shed 2 bases, with 10 bases lying between them. The germline CDR1 and CDR2 sequences are MGHRA and YSYEKL. The genes are TRBV4-1 and TRBJ1-4; weak D call: TRBD1 (6 bases). Sample: CD4+ T cells from PBMCs cultured with HCoV-NL63 spike peptides, taken before COVID-19 vaccination. The TCR originated in a human donor who received a COVID-19 vaccine. The CDR3 DNA reads as TGCGCCAGCAGCCAGTTAGGACAGACTAATGAAAAACTGTTTTTT. It encodes CASSQLGQTNEKLFF.